One sample yielded the 20 T cell receptor beta chains listed below, sequenced in a study of shared clonotypes between healthy human individuals. CD45RO-negative CD8 cells positively selected for CCR7 made up the naive population, which excluded terminally differentiated effector memory CD45RA+ cells. Sequencing was performed with immunoSEQ multiplex PCR; in TCRdb, only in-frame clones are kept and a portion is missing. The sample carries millions of clones, around 93% recorded once. Material for sequencing was naive CD8+ T cells from PBMCs. The source is a man between 18 and 29 years old in good health. Some clones in this sample may be carry-over from other donors' samples.

The chain has TRBV15 and TRBJ1-5; 9 bases map to TRBD1. The CDR3 consists of 16 residues. Germline-derived CDR1 and CDR2 are LNHNV and YYDKDF (reference sequence). The V and J ends lost 3 bases and 0 bases, in that order; junction bases with no gene match: 3. The CDR3 here is CATSRTGGNSNQPQHF. The CDR3 nucleotides are TGTGCCACCAGCAGGACAGGGGGAAATAGCAATCAGCCCCAGCATTTT. The complete variable domain, with remaining parts taken from reference TRBV15 and TRBJ1-5, reads DAMVIQNPRYQVTQFGKPVTLSCSQTLNHNVMYWYQQKSSQAPKLLFHYYDKDFNNEADTPDNFQSRRPNTSFCFLDIRSPGLGDTAMYLCATSRTGGNSNQPQHFGDGTRLSIL.

The chain employs TRBV5-5 and TRBJ2-7; weak D call: TRBD1 (6 bases). The CDR3 runs 15 residues. V lost 1 base, J lost 3 bases, and 14 bases lay in between. Germline-derived CDR1 and CDR2 are SGHKS and YYEKEE (reference sequence). CDR3 sequence reads: CASSLYPGESYEQYF. CDR3 coding DNA: TGTGCCAGCAGCTTGTATCCAGGGGAGAGCTACGAGCAGTACTTC.

The chain recombines TRBV5-1 with TRBJ2-2; a weak D match, TRBD2 (5 bases). Trimming pared 2 bases from V and 7 bases from J, leaving 12 bases between. The length of the CDR3 is 14 residues. CDR1 SGHRS and CDR2 YFSETQ come from the germline V gene. The CDR3 protein is CASSFLMAGGELFF. DNA of the CDR3: TGCGCCAGCAGCTTCTTGATGGCGGGCGGGGAGCTGTTTTTT.

The CDR3 spells CASSLRGTPLDGYTF. The CDR3 coding sequence is TGTGCCAGCAGTTTGAGGGGTACCCCCTTAGATGGCTACACCTTC. The J gene is TRBJ1-2, the V gene TRBV27, with a weak D call TRBD1 (5 bases). V lost 3 bases, J lost 6 bases, and 17 bases lay in between. The CDR3 covers 15 residues. Germline CDR1 MNHEY, CDR2 SMNVEV (reference sequence).

This clone was recorded once. The chain uses TRBV27 and TRBJ2-2; D is tentatively TRBD1 or TRBD2 (6 bases each). CDR1 is MNHEY and CDR2 is SMNVEV in the germline V gene (reference sequence). The CDR3 length is 15 residues. Trimming pared 9 bases from V and 7 bases from J, leaving 21 bases between. The CDR3 DNA is TGTGCCAGTACAATCTCCGGGGGCGCAGGCGGGGAGCTGTTTTTT. Translating it yields CASTISGGAGGELFF.

The chain combines TRBV7-6 with TRBJ2-7, with a weak D call TRBD1 (7 bases). Germline loops: CDR1 SGHVS, CDR2 FNYEAQ. V lost 5 bases and J 6 bases, leaving 29 bases between the germline ends. CDR3 length equals 18 residues. CDR3 sequence: CASSPEVARGTRTGEQYF. For the CDR3, the DNA is TGTGCCAGCAGCCCCGAGGTCGCCAGGGGGACTCGGACGGGCGAGCAGTACTTC.

J is TRBJ2-7 and V is TRBV7-9, with 7 bases identical to TRBD1. CDR3 length: 16 amino acids. Germline CDR1 SEHNR, CDR2 FQNEAQ (reference sequence). Trimming at V came to 1 base and at J to 0 bases, leaving 6 bases not matched to a gene. Here the CDR3 reads CASSLVGRDSSYEQYF. The DNA of the CDR3 is TGTGCCAGCAGCTTAGTGGGCAGGGACAGCTCCTACGAGCAGTACTTC.

With respect to this clone: Other nucleotide sequences in the sample specify the same CDR3. V gene TRBV13 combines with J gene TRBJ2-7; 10 bases agree with TRBD2. CDR3 length equals 14 residues. Germline V lookup: CDR1 PRHDT, CDR2 FYEKMQ (reference sequence). Losses at the gene ends were 5 bases for V and 1 base for J; bases not matched to a gene: 2. CDR3 sequence: CASSPAGGSYEQYF. In DNA, the CDR3 is TGTGCCAGCAGCCCAGCGGGAGGGTCCTACGAGCAGTACTTC.

This chain links TRBV4-1 with TRBJ1-5; 12 nucleotides line up with TRBD1. There are 18 residues in the CDR3. Germline CDR1 and CDR2: MGHRA and YSYEKL. The V segment lost 1 base and the J segment 3 bases; nucleotides outside the gene matches: 7. CDR3 loop: CASSQVAGQGASNQPQHF. CDR3 in DNA: TGCGCCAGCAGCCAAGTCGCGGGACAGGGGGCCTCCAATCAGCCCCAGCATTTT.

The chain has TRBV27 and TRBJ2-7; D call uncertain. The CDR3 runs to 13 residues. The germline V gene encodes CDR1 MNHEY and CDR2 SMNVEV (reference sequence). Trimming shortened V by 7 bases and J by 7 bases, and 17 bases separated the two germline ends. This chain's CDR3 is CASTSPLSGEQYF. The CDR3 DNA sequence: TGTGCCAGCACCTCGCCTCTATCCGGGGAGCAGTACTTC.

This clone occurred once. The genes are TRBV5-4 and TRBJ2-1; D uncertain. CDR3 length equals 16 residues. With 0 bases removed from V and 2 bases from J, the gap between germline ends came to 12 bases. Germline V gene sequence: CDR1 SGHNT, CDR2 YYREEE (reference sequence). The CDR3 nucleotides are TGTGCCAGCAGCTTGGGCGCGCGGTCAGCCTACAATGAGCAGTTCTTC. Its protein product is CASSLGARSAYNEQFF.

Worth noting for this clone: Other nucleotide sequences in the sample specify the same CDR3. The chain recombines TRBV4-1 with TRBJ1-1, with a tentative D call TRBD1 (6 bases). The CDR3 runs 14 residues. Trimming pared 1 base from V and 5 bases from J, leaving 11 bases between. Germline CDR1 reads MGHRA; CDR2 reads YSYEKL. The chain's CDR3 is CASSQVLGGTEAFF. For the CDR3, the DNA is TGCGCCAGCAGCCAAGTATTAGGGGGAACTGAAGCTTTCTTT.

This chain links TRBV12-5 with TRBJ2-5; 9 nucleotides agree with TRBD2. CDR1 and CDR2 from the germline V gene are LGHNT and FRNRAP. This CDR3 spans 15 amino acids. Trimming cost V 6 bases and J 5 bases; bases outside gene matches: 10. In nucleotides, the CDR3 is TGTGCTAGTGGCATGATCGCGGGAGGGCGGGAGACCCAGTACTTC. Protein: CASGMIAGGRETQYF.

The count of this clone is one. The V call is TRBV18, the J call TRBJ2-7; no clear D. Trimming took off 2 bases at V and 5 bases at J, with 13 bases between the two ends. CDR3 length: 14 residues. Germline V lookup: CDR1 KGHSH, CDR2 LQKENI. Here the CDR3 DNA reads TGTGCCAGCTCACCAGTCGCCCCATTTGACGAGCAGTACTTC. It yields the protein CASSPVAPFDEQYF. The full variable domain, rest sourced from reference TRBV18 and TRBJ2-7, is NAGVMQNPRHLVRRRGQEARLRCSPMKGHSHVYWYRQLPEEGLKFMVYLQKENIIDESGMPKERFSAEFPKEGPSILRIQQVVRGDSAAYFCASSPVAPFDEQYFGPGTRLTVT.

The CDR3 nucleotides are TGTGCCAGCAGCTTATGGCAGACCCCCGAGCAGTACTTC. This gives the protein CASSLWQTPEQYF. The V and J genes are TRBV11-2 and TRBJ2-7; no reliable D call. The V end was cut by 2 bases, the J end by 6 bases, with 11 bases between. Germline values: CDR1 SGHAT, CDR2 FQNNGV. The CDR3 spans 13 residues.

V gene TRBV6-5 combines with J gene TRBJ1-2; no firm D call. There are 10 residues in the CDR3. Deletions cut 6 bases from V and 9 bases from J, with 8 bases between. Per the germline V gene, CDR1 is MNHEY and CDR2 is SVGAGI. The CDR3 loop reads CASSPSRYTF. CDR3 DNA: TGTGCCAGCAGCCCTTCACGCTACACCTTC.

As for this clone: The sample has other DNA sequences that encode this CDR3 too. The chain carries TRBV19 and TRBJ1-1; D unresolved. The CDR3 consists of 13 residues. Trimming shortened V by 3 bases and J by 1 base, and 6 bases separated the two germline ends. Per germline, CDR1 LNHDA and CDR2 SQIVND (reference sequence). CDR3 sequence reads: CASSISPNTEAFF. The CDR3 DNA follows: TGTGCCAGTAGTATCTCTCCGAACACTGAAGCTTTCTTT.

V and J are TRBV7-9 and TRBJ1-1; D unclear. The V gene's germline CDR1 is SEHNR and CDR2 FQNEAQ (reference sequence). This CDR3 comprises 12 residues. V lost 0 bases and J lost 6, with 5 bases in between. CDR3 nucleotides: TGTGCCAGCAGCTTAGCGACCGCTGAAGCTTTCTTT. Its translation: CASSLATAEAFF.

This chain links TRBV7-9 with TRBJ2-7; D gene uncertain. V gave up 4 bases and J gave up 5 bases, with 6 bases separating them. The CDR3 extends over 11 amino acids. Germline loops: CDR1 SEHNR, CDR2 FQNEAQ (reference sequence). CDR3 sequence (DNA): TGTGCCAGCAGCTCCCCAAACGAGCAGTACTTC. Translated, it gives CASSSPNEQYF.

This clone was observed a few times. The rearrangement links TRBV4-1 to TRBJ2-2; the match to TRBD2 covers 10 bases. V shed 5 bases and J 3 bases; nucleotides not matched to a gene: 6. Looked up from germline, CDR1 is MGHRA and CDR2 is YSYEKL. The CDR3 is 16 residues long. The CDR3 DNA follows: TGCGCCAGCAGCGGGCGGGGGACTAGCGACACCGGGGAGCTGTTTTTT. Translated, it gives CASSGRGTSDTGELFF.